The 10 T cell receptor beta chains listed next were all sequenced from one sample in a study of lymphopenia after photon versus proton radiotherapy. Sequenced by immunoSEQ multiplex PCR; TCRdb stores in-frame clones only, minus some. This sample has 160,000 or so clones, with roughly nine tenths found just once. The sequencing used peripheral blood, collected from a patient treated with photon-based radiotherapy. The receptor source for this set is a middle-aged man with gastric cancer.

The chain joins TRBV19 to TRBJ2-1; maybe TRBD2 (6 bases). V gave up 0 bases and J gave up 3 bases, with 12 bases separating them. The CDR3 sequence is 16 residues long. In germline, CDR1 is LNHDA, CDR2 SQIVND (reference sequence). CDR3 in amino acids: CASSIDTGGLYNEQFF. The CDR3 region has the DNA TGTGCCAGTAGTATAGACACAGGAGGGCTCTACAATGAGCAGTTCTTC.

The chain links TRBV19 to TRBJ2-7; 8 positions agree with TRBD2. Germline V gene lookup returns CDR1 LNHDA and CDR2 SQIVND (reference sequence). The trim removed 0 bases at V and 9 bases at J, leaving 13 bases unmatched. This CDR3 has 16 residues. This chain's CDR3 is CASSIESGSHLTRQYF. The CDR3, as DNA: TGTGCCAGTAGTATAGAAAGCGGGAGCCACCTTACGAGGCAGTACTTC.

This clone has just one count. This sequence joins TRBV5-6 and TRBJ2-6; perhaps TRBD1 as D (5 bases). The germline CDR1 and CDR2 sequences are SGHDT and YYEEEE. The CDR3 has 15 residues. V lost 1 base and J lost 3, with 8 bases in between. The CDR3 DNA follows: TGTGCCAGCAGCTTGACAGGTTTTGGGGCCAACGTCCTGACTTTC. Amino acid sequence: CASSLTGFGANVLTF. Filled out from reference TRBV5-6 and TRBJ2-6, the complete variable domain reads DAGVTQSPTHLIKTRGQQVTLRCSPKSGHDTVSWYQQALGQGPQFIFQYYEEEERQRGNFPDRFSGHQFPNYSSELNVNALLLGDSALYLCASSLTGFGANVLTFGAGSRLTVL.

The chain uses TRBV5-6 and TRBJ2-3; D is undetermined. CDR3 size: 14 residues. Trimming took 0 bases from V and 6 from J, leaving 11 bases between them. Per germline, CDR1 SGHDT and CDR2 YYEEEE. DNA of the CDR3: TGTGCCAGCAGCTTGGGAGGCCAATTGGATACGCAGTATTTT. This codes for CASSLGGQLDTQYF. Based on the CDR3 plus reference TRBV5-6 and TRBJ2-3, the full variable domain is DAGVTQSPTHLIKTRGQQVTLRCSPKSGHDTVSWYQQALGQGPQFIFQYYEEEERQRGNFPDRFSGHQFPNYSSELNVNALLLGDSALYLCASSLGGQLDTQYFGPGTRLTVL.

The V and J genes are TRBV6-6 and TRBJ2-7; perhaps TRBD2 as D (5 bases). CDR3 length equals 13 residues. Per the germline V gene, CDR1 is MNHNY and CDR2 is SVGAGI (reference sequence). V lost 10 bases to trimming and J lost 2 bases, with 15 bases between them. This chain's CDR3 is CATQRGSAYEQYF. The CDR3 DNA sequence: TGTGCCACCCAGAGAGGGAGCGCCTACGAGCAGTACTTC.

The J gene is TRBJ2-3, the V gene TRBV6-4, with D tentatively TRBD2 (5 bases). CDR3 length equals 15 residues. Trimming pared 6 bases from V and 2 bases from J, leaving 15 bases between. Germline CDR1 is MRHNA and CDR2 is SNTAGT. The CDR3 DNA reads as TGTGCCAGCAGCCCCTCACGGCTAGCCACAGATACGCAGTATTTT. Translation: CASSPSRLATDTQYF.

This clone was recorded only once. The gene calls are TRBV7-2 and TRBJ1-1; weak D call: TRBD1 (5 bases). This CDR3 has 15 residues. Trimming shortened V by 3 bases and J by 1 base, and 12 bases separated the two germline ends. Germline V gene lookup returns CDR1 SGHTA and CDR2 FQGNSA. The CDR3 DNA is TGTGCCAGCAGCTTCGGTTTGACAGAGAACACTGAAGCTTTCTTT. It translates to CASSFGLTENTEAFF.

V and J are TRBV2 and TRBJ1-5; D ambiguous. The germline V and J ends were trimmed by 3 bases and 7 bases, with 16 bases remaining between them. Germline CDR1 SNHLY, CDR2 FYNNEI. The CDR3 is 15 residues long. CDR3: CASSDKEGLGQPQHF. CDR3 bases: TGTGCCAGCAGTGACAAGGAGGGCCTCGGGCAGCCCCAGCATTTT.

The chain links TRBV7-8 to TRBJ2-7, with 8 bases fitting TRBD2. With V trimmed by 4 bases and J by 3 bases, 8 bases remained unmatched. The CDR3 consists of 15 residues. Germline lookup yields CDR1 SGHVS and CDR2 FQNEAQ. The CDR3 loop is CASSSLAVSSYEQYF. CDR3 DNA sequence: TGTGCCAGCAGCTCACTAGCGGTAAGCAGCTACGAGCAGTACTTC.

The J gene is TRBJ2-3, the V gene TRBV5-5; D uncertain. Germline CDR1 SGHKS, CDR2 YYEKEE (reference sequence). The CDR3 runs 13 residues. Trimming took 2 bases from V and 2 from J, leaving 6 bases between them. The CDR3 is CASSLLLTDTQYF. CDR3 bases: TGTGCCAGCAGCTTATTGCTCACAGATACGCAGTATTTT.